The present T cell receptor beta chain was sequenced within a study of monozygotic twins with inflammatory bowel disease. Using the 5' RACE reads, TCRdb records one entry per CDR3 protein without DNA. Its table lists a few hundred thousand distinct CDR3 sequences. The source is a human donor with ulcerative colitis or Crohn's disease, or a healthy co-twin of an affected twin (not recorded which). What was sequenced was blood.

CDR3: CAWSVNELANTGELFF. The chain recombines TRBV30 with TRBJ2-2. Germline assignment: CDR1 GTSNPN and CDR2 SVGIG (reference sequence). The CDR3 spans 16 residues.